The next 13 T cell receptor beta chains were all read from a single sample in a study of blood T cells in healthy people across ages. Then a second PCR, running about 6 to 12 cycles, was carried out with a sample-barcoded 5' primer and a J-beta primer mix. TCRdb passed the 5' RACE reads through MiXCR, listing each CDR3 protein once. The sample lists around 600,000 distinct CDR3 sequences; around 50% were seen once. Source material: blood. The receptors were gathered from an elderly man in good health.

J is TRBJ2-7 and V is TRBV5-1; a weak D match, TRBD2 (5 bases). This CDR3 spans 17 amino acids. Germline V gene lookup returns CDR1 SGHRS and CDR2 YFSETQ. V was cut by 0 bases and J by 1 base, with 17 bases left in between. The CDR3 protein is CASSLDVSDYRSYEQYF. In DNA form, the CDR3 reads TGCGCCAGCAGCTTGGATGTCTCTGACTACCGTTCCTACGAGCAGTACTTC. The full variable domain, with the rest looked up from reference TRBV5-1 and TRBJ2-7, is KAGVTQTPRYLIKTRGQQVTLSCSPISGHRSVSWYQQTPGQGLQFLFEYFSETQRNKGNFPGRFSGRQFSNSRSEMNVSTLELGDSALYLCASSLDVSDYRSYEQYFGPGTRLTVT.

The rearrangement uses TRBV11-2 and TRBJ2-1; tentatively, D is TRBD2 (6 bases). V was pared by 5 bases and J by 15 bases, with 20 bases between. Germline CDR1 is SGHAT and CDR2 is FQNNGV. This CDR3 contains 13 residues. In nucleotides, the CDR3 is TGTGCCAGCAGCCCTCAAATCGGGGGTCCCCCGTTCTTC. This gives the protein CASSPQIGGPPFF.

The J gene is TRBJ2-3, the V gene TRBV2; D perhaps matches TRBD2 (6 bases). CDR3 length equals 14 residues. The germline V and J ends were trimmed by 4 bases and 5 bases, with 13 bases remaining between them. Looked up from germline, CDR1 is SNHLY and CDR2 is FYNNEI. CDR3 in DNA: TGTGCCAGCAGTGGAGGGACTTCGTTAGATACGCAGTATTTT. Translated, it gives CASSGGTSLDTQYF. Full variable domain (missing parts from reference TRBV2 and TRBJ2-3): EPEVTQTPSHQVTQMGQEVILRCVPISNHLYFYWYRQILGQKVEFLVSFYNNEISEKSEIFDDQFSVERPDGSNFTLKIRSTKLEDSAMYFCASSGGTSLDTQYFGPGTRLTVL.

This clonotype turned up a few times. V usage is TRBV28 and J usage is TRBJ2-3, with 8 bases aligning to TRBD1. There are 14 residues in the CDR3. Trimming took 7 bases from V and 1 from J; bases not matched to a gene: 4. Germline CDR1 reads MDHEN; CDR2 reads SYDVKM. CDR3 bases: TGTGCCAGCAAACAGGGGGGCGGCACAGATACGCAGTATTTT. Its protein is CASKQGGGTDTQYF.

The chain combines TRBV7-2 with TRBJ1-6; unclear D gene. V lost 8 bases and J 7 bases, leaving 12 bases between the germline ends. The CDR3 spans 13 residues. Germline CDR1 is SGHTA and CDR2 is FQGNSA. CDR3 nucleotides: TGTGCCAGCGGCCCATTTATCAATTCACCCCTCCACTTT. Translation: CASGPFINSPLHF.

The sample holds a few counts of this clonotype. This chain uses TRBV20-1 with TRBJ1-2; a possible D gene is TRBD1 (5 bases). This CDR3 is 15 amino acids long. Trimming pared 4 bases from V and 0 bases from J, leaving 15 bases between. Germline V gene lookup returns CDR1 DFQATT and CDR2 SNEGSKA (reference sequence). CDR3 in DNA: TGCAGTGCTACCCCGGGCGGGGGAACTAACTATGGCTACACCTTC. Translation: CSATPGGGTNYGYTF.

This clonotype appeared once. The chain is built from TRBV7-9 and TRBJ2-1; D ambiguous. The ends were cut back, 2 bases at V and 5 bases at J, with 13 bases in the middle. Per the germline V gene, CDR1 is SEHNR and CDR2 is FQNEAQ (reference sequence). This CDR3 is 15 amino acids long. The CDR3 bases are TGTGCCAGCAGCTTATCCGCTTCCAGTGACAATGAGCAGTTCTTC. Its translation: CASSLSASSDNEQFF.

The chain couples TRBV20-1 to TRBJ2-1; the match to TRBD2 covers 7 bases. The V gene's germline CDR1 is DFQATT and CDR2 SNEGSKA (reference sequence). The CDR3 runs 15 residues. J was trimmed by 2 bases and V by 0 bases; bases with no gene match: 4. For the CDR3, the DNA is TGCAGTGCTAGAGACGCGGGAGTCGCCTACAATGAGCAGTTCTTC. It translates to CSARDAGVAYNEQFF.

The chain employs TRBV11-1 and TRBJ2-1; 8 bases are shared with TRBD2. CDR3 length: 16 amino acids. Germline CDR1 is SGHAT and CDR2 is FQDESV (reference sequence). The J segment lost 1 base and the V segment lost 5 bases, leaving 7 bases of the junction unmatched. In DNA, the CDR3 is TGTGCCAGCAGCAGATTTGCTAGCGGGTCCTACAATGAGCAGTTCTTC. Translating gives CASSRFASGSYNEQFF. Looking up the rest from reference TRBV11-1 and TRBJ2-1 gives the full variable domain: EAEVAQSPRYKITEKSQAVAFWCDPISGHATLYWYRQILGQGPELLVQFQDESVVDDSQLPKDRFSAERLKGVDSTLKIQPAELGDSAMYLCASSRFASGSYNEQFFGPGTRLTVL.

V gene TRBV28 combines with J gene TRBJ2-7; 8 nucleotides agree with TRBD1. The CDR3 loop spans 17 amino acids. V lost 6 bases and J lost 4; bases outside the gene matches: 17. Germline CDR1 is MDHEN and CDR2 is SYDVKM. Written as DNA, the CDR3 is TGTGCCAGCAGCTCCCGTCACAGGGGGAGTTCGGAGTACGAGCAGTACTTC. Protein product: CASSSRHRGSSEYEQYF. Together with reference TRBV28 and TRBJ2-7, the CDR3 gives the full variable domain: DVKVTQSSRYLVKRTGEKVFLECVQDMDHENMFWYRQDPGLGLRLIYFSYDVKMKEKGDIPEGYSVSREKKERFSLILESASTNQTSMYLCASSSRHRGSSEYEQYFGPGTRLTVT.

A few counts support this clonotype. This sequence joins TRBV7-2 and TRBJ2-5, with 8 bases fitting TRBD2. J gave up 3 bases and V 5 bases, and 2 bases lay outside the gene matches. Germline V gene sequence: CDR1 SGHTA, CDR2 FQGNSA. The CDR3 spans 13 residues. The CDR3 bases are TGTGCCAGCAGCCGTAGCGGGGAAGAGACCCAGTACTTC. Its translation is CASSRSGEETQYF.

There are many counts of this clonotype. The chain has TRBV6-5 and TRBJ2-5, with 7 bases fitting TRBD2. V shed 2 bases and J 7 bases; nucleotides not matched to a gene: 4. The CDR3 has 13 amino acids. From germline, CDR1 is MNHEY and CDR2 SVGAGI. CDR3 residues: CASSYTGGWTQYF. The CDR3 DNA reads as TGTGCCAGCAGTTACACGGGAGGTTGGACCCAGTACTTC.

This chain uses TRBV20-1 with TRBJ2-2, with D tentatively TRBD2 (7 bases). V was trimmed by 2 bases and J by 5 bases, leaving 12 bases between them. The CDR3 covers 14 residues. Germline V gene data show CDR1 as DFQATT and CDR2 as SNEGSKA (reference sequence). The DNA of the CDR3 is TGCAGTGCTAGACGGGGGGCGCGGACCGGGGAGCTGTTTTTT. Amino acids: CSARRGARTGELFF.